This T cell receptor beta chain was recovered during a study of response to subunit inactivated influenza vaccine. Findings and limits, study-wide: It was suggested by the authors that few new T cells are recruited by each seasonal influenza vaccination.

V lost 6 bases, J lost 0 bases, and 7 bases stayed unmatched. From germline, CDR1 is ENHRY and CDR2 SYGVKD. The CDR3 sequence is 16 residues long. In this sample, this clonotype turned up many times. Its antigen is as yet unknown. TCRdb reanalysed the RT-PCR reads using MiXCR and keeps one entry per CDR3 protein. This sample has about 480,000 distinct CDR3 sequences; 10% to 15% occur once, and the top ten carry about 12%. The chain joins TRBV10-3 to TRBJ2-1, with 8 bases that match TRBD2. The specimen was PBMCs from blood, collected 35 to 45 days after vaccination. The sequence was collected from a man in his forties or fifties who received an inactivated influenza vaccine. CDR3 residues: CAIRSLAGSSYNEQFF. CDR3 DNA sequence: TGTGCCATCAGATCTCTAGCGGGTAGCTCCTACAATGAGCAGTTCTTC.